This T cell receptor beta chain was recorded in a study of blood T cell repertoires in COVID-19 (dated by TCRdb to 2019 to 2021). Turning to the overall study: Collaborator samples came from the United States, Italy and Spain and covered acute and convalescent phases of COVID-19. The material from the prospective study consisted of cDNA or gDNA derived from T cells, B-cell-depleted T cells, or PBMCs. Where HLA class I and class II types were available, the types were taken from metadata supplied by the sample provider, not from assay-based typing. The samples were drawn from the first 160 participants of the ongoing ImmuneRACE study and from roughly 1,300 subjects provided by 6 global collaborators. The repertoires were released in a freely available public database meant as a resource for research on the immune response to SARS-CoV-2. Deeply sampled blood TCRbeta repertoires from subjects exposed to, actively infected with, or recovered from COVID-19 were included in the dataset. A de-identified subject ID, COVID-19 status, age in years and sex were almost always included in the sample metadata.

Worth noting for this clone: Its antigen is still unknown. No base-level quality is on record; no much larger clone is a single base apart.

Results and caveats for the whole study, not just this receptor: The amount of clinical and demographic metadata varied by source and participant and was provided uncurated.

The CDR3, cysteine through phenylalanine, is 16 amino acids long. The sequence is cut down to CDR3 DNA, 48 bases in frame from base 1. The junction shows trimming of 6 bases on V and 6 bases on J, and the gene matches do not reach 12 bases of it. CDR1 is given as SGHNT and CDR2 as YYREEE, both from the germline V gene (reference sequence). The immunoSEQ Assay, a bias-controlled multiplex PCR, was used to amplify TCRbeta CDR3 regions from genomic DNA. Per the original workflow: The number of nucleated cells in each sample was estimated by amplification of reference gene primers within the assay. To quantify the absolute abundance of each unique TCRbeta CDR3 rearrangement, sequence reads were collapsed and filtered. For each sample, productive Simpson clonality was calculated as the square root of Simpson's diversity index across productive rearrangements. TCRdb's version of the immuneACCESS table is confined to in-frame rearrangements and falls short of the full clone set. An unresolved V gene accounts for under half of the shortfall where checked; the remainder is of unknown origin. Clone size and V and J calls were adopted from that table, with D and trimming inferred from the DNA. In this sample the table shows 200,000 to 250,000 clones, under 90% of which occur a single time. The ten most abundant clones make up 3% to 4% of the sample.

Participants in the prospective study were enrolled through a virtual design, were aged about 18 to 100 years, and lived in 24 United States geographic areas. In the prospective study, cohorts were assigned on the basis of participant-reported clinical history obtained from a screening survey and a study questionnaire. Recovered participants in ImmuneRACE Cohort 3 were defined as having two consecutive negative NP/OP PCR tests, clearance from a healthcare professional, or resolution of symptoms. Each participant in the prospective study had whole blood, serum and a nasopharyngeal or oropharyngeal swab collected by mobile phlebotomists. Prospective study participants could optionally give additional blood draws and questionnaires over a roughly 2-month period. Blood samples from the prospective study were shipped frozen or at room temperature prior to DNA extraction.

Here the chain combines TRBV5-4 and TRBJ2-1, with 10 central nucleotides matching TRBD1. Sequencing was done on a sample of PBMCs or T cells enriched from blood (not recorded which). The clonotype was recovered from a woman between 55 and 75 years old who had recovered from COVID-19. The CDR3: CASTRTTGGRGNEQFF. The DNA is as follows: TGTGCCAGCACCCGAACGACAGGGGGCAGGGGCAATGAGCAGTTCTTC.